The TCR beta chain described here comes from a study of early T cells in non-severe SARS-CoV-2 infection. Study overall: Investigators sequenced bulk RNA drawn from unsorted whole blood, and chains remained unpaired. Findings and caveats of the study: The VDJdb matching leaned toward anti-spike CD8 responses and overlooked private and CD4 specificities.

Regarding this clonotype: As yet, its antigen is unknown.

The V end was cut by 1 base, the J end by 8 bases, with 14 bases between. This CDR3 is 15 amino acids long. The V gene's germline CDR1 is SGHVS and CDR2 FNYEAQ. Each single cDNA molecule received a unique molecular identifier. TCRdb used MiXCR to reprocess the 5' RACE reads, holding one entry per CDR3 protein. The table lists fewer than 80,000 distinct CDR3 sequences, 10% to 12% of them singletons. The chain has TRBV7-6 and TRBJ1-4; D possibly corresponds to TRBD1 (5 bases). The sequence derives from an adult who was a healthcare worker with PCR-confirmed SARS-CoV-2 infection or an uninfected control (not recorded which). Sample: whole blood, taken at baseline. The CDR3 DNA reads as TGTGCCAGCAGCTTAGGCGCCGGGACTGGCGAAAAACTGTTTTTT. Protein product: CASSLGAGTGEKLFF.